These 26 T cell receptor beta chains share one sample of origin, sequenced in a study of cytomegalovirus exposure and HLA in healthy donors. Primers for the PCR totalled 60 Vbeta and 13 Jbeta. Generated by immunoSEQ multiplex PCR, the TCRdb table keeps only in-frame clones and is missing some. The sample records roughly 200,000 clones, roughly 13% being singletons. The sample was PBMCs. The receptors come from a man aged 45 to 65 in good health and CMV-seropositive.

The J gene is TRBJ2-7, the V gene TRBV19, with D possibly matching TRBD1 (5 bases). The CDR3 has 15 amino acids. Germline assignment: CDR1 LNHDA and CDR2 SQIVND (reference sequence). The V end lost 3 bases, the J end lost 0 bases, and 12 bases lay between the germline ends. The CDR3 loop is CASSIIGANSYEQYF. CDR3 DNA sequence: TGTGCCAGTAGTATTATAGGGGCCAACTCCTACGAGCAGTACTTC.

V and J are TRBV13 and TRBJ2-7, with a possible D match to TRBD1 (5 bases). Germline-derived CDR1 and CDR2 are PRHDT and FYEKMQ (reference sequence). The CDR3 loop spans 14 amino acids. The V end was cut by 5 bases, the J end by 3 bases, with 14 bases between. CDR3: CASSPPGRYYEQYF. The CDR3 region has the DNA TGTGCCAGCAGCCCCCCAGGGCGGTACTACGAGCAGTACTTC.

A few counts support this clone. The chain uses TRBV9 and TRBJ1-4; D gene ambiguous. V lost 1 base and J 3 bases, leaving 10 bases between the germline ends. CDR3 length: 15 amino acids. The germline gives CDR1 SGDLS, CDR2 YYNGEE. The CDR3, as DNA: TGTGCCAGCAGCGTAAGGGTGGGAGCTAATGAAAAACTGTTTTTT. Amino acid sequence: CASSVRVGANEKLFF.

This clone has only a few counts. The chain joins TRBV5-4 to TRBJ2-1; D gene unclear. Trimming took 2 bases from V and 0 from J, leaving 9 bases between them. The CDR3 has 15 amino acids. CDR1 SGHNT and CDR2 YYREEE come from the germline V gene (reference sequence). CDR3 amino acids: CASSLKLLSYNEQFF. The CDR3 DNA reads TGTGCCAGCAGCTTAAAACTTCTCTCCTACAATGAGCAGTTCTTC.

In this sample, this clone turned up a few times. The rearrangement links TRBV7-9 to TRBJ1-6, with 7 bases fitting TRBD1. The CDR3 contains 14 residues. CDR1 SEHNR and CDR2 FQNEAQ come from the germline V gene (reference sequence). V lost 5 bases, J lost 8 bases, and 6 bases stayed unmatched. CDR3 bases: TGTGCCAGCAGCCAAAGACAGGGCGATTCACCCCTCCACTTT. It codes for CASSQRQGDSPLHF.

Only a few counts were recorded for this clone. The genes are TRBV5-4 and TRBJ2-3; TRBD2 agrees at 9 bases. The J segment lost 2 bases and the V segment lost 3 bases, leaving 7 bases of the junction unmatched. Germline V gene sequence: CDR1 SGHNT, CDR2 YYREEE (reference sequence). The CDR3 spans 16 residues. CDR3: CASSSKTSGITDTQYF. In DNA form, the CDR3 reads TGTGCCAGCAGCTCTAAGACTAGCGGCATCACAGATACGCAGTATTTT.

In this sample, this clone turned up a few times. The chain links TRBV5-3 to TRBJ2-1; perhaps TRBD1 as D (6 bases). TRBV5-3 qualifies as an ORF whose function is uncertain. The CDR3 is 14 residues long. Trimming cost V 4 bases and J 3 bases, with 11 bases left between them. CDR3 loop: CARSRLDSYNEQFF. The DNA of the CDR3 is TGTGCCAGAAGCCGGTTGGACAGCTACAATGAGCAGTTCTTC.

The V and J genes are TRBV25-1 and TRBJ1-2, with D perhaps matching TRBD1 (6 bases). From germline, CDR1 is MGHDK and CDR2 SYGVNS. The CDR3 consists of 12 residues. V lost 6 bases to trimming and J lost 2 bases, with 7 bases between them. CDR3 DNA sequence: TGTGCCAGCAGCCAGGGGAACTATGGCTACACCTTC. Amino acid sequence: CASSQGNYGYTF.

This clone was seen a handful of times. V usage is TRBV29-1 and J usage is TRBJ1-4; the D gene is possibly TRBD1 (5 bases). From germline, CDR1 is SQVTM and CDR2 ANQGSEA. Trimming left V 7 bases short and J 7 bases short, with 13 bases between. The CDR3 contains 12 residues. CDR3 loop: CSAGLQGEKLFF. The DNA of the CDR3 is TGCAGCGCAGGCCTGCAGGGTGAAAAACTGTTTTTT.

The table lists this clone with a few counts. This chain uses TRBV7-9 with TRBJ1-4, with 8 bases matching TRBD1. V lost 3 bases to trimming and J lost 5 bases; unmatched junction nucleotides: 17. The CDR3 sequence is 19 residues long. The V gene's germline CDR1 is SEHNR and CDR2 FQNEAQ (reference sequence). The CDR3 nucleotides read TGTGCCAGCAGCTTTTATACTGGGACAGGTCGCCTTGGGAATGAAAAACTGTTTTTT. This encodes CASSFYTGTGRLGNEKLFF. The full variable domain, in which reference TRBV7-9 and TRBJ1-4 provide the parts outside the CDR3, is DTGVSQNPRHKITKRGQNVTFRCDPISEHNRLYWYRQTLGQGPEFLTYFQNEAQLEKSRLLSDRFSAERPKGSFSTLEIQRTEQGDSAMYLCASSFYTGTGRLGNEKLFFGSGTQLSVL.

This clone was counted a few times. The rearrangement uses TRBV18 and TRBJ1-2, with 9 bases matching TRBD1. The CDR3 sequence is 15 residues long. Trimming took 2 bases from V and 5 from J; bases not matched to a gene: 6. Germline V gives CDR1 KGHSH, CDR2 LQKENI. CDR3 loop: CASSPSDRGGYGYTF. The CDR3 DNA reads as TGTGCCAGCTCACCATCGGACAGGGGAGGGTATGGCTACACCTTC.

CDR3 sequence: CASSLRTGGFVANYGYTF. DNA of the CDR3: TGTGCCAGCAGCTTAAGAACAGGGGGTTTTGTAGCTAACTATGGCTACACCTTC. This chain joins TRBV7-2 and TRBJ1-2, with 8 bases aligning to TRBD1. CDR1 and CDR2 (germline): SGHTA, FQGNSA. V dropped 2 bases and J dropped 0; count of bases not matched to a gene: 11. The CDR3 consists of 18 residues.

CDR3 bases: TGTGCCAGCAGCGGAGGGCGGGGAAAAGAGACCCAGTACTTC. It encodes CASSGGRGKETQYF. The chain joins TRBV11-3 to TRBJ2-5, with a possible D match to TRBD2 (6 bases). The CDR3 is made up of 14 amino acids. Germline assignment: CDR1 SGHNT and CDR2 YENEEA. The V end was cut by 5 bases, the J end by 3 bases, with 13 bases between.

This clone was detected only a few times. The chain is built from TRBV5-1 and TRBJ2-2; maybe TRBD1 (7 bases). CDR1 and CDR2 from the germline V gene are SGHRS and YFSETQ. V lost 4 bases and J 6 bases, leaving 16 bases between the germline ends. This CDR3 comprises 15 residues. This CDR3 reads CASSPGDSQAGELFF. In DNA, the CDR3 is TGCGCCAGCAGCCCGGGGGACAGTCAGGCCGGGGAGCTGTTTTTT.

This clone was detected many times. The rearrangement uses TRBV6-5 and TRBJ2-2; D remains unclear. CDR1 MNHEY and CDR2 SVGAGI come from the germline V gene. The CDR3 is 13 amino acids. Trimming pared 2 bases from V and 7 bases from J, leaving 8 bases between. The CDR3 region is CASSYRERGELFF. In nucleotides, the CDR3 is TGTGCCAGCAGTTACAGAGAGCGCGGGGAGCTGTTTTTT.

The CDR3 DNA reads TGTGCCAGCAGCCAAGCGGAGGGGTATAGGACCGGGGAGCTGTTTTTT. Protein: CASSQAEGYRTGELFF. This chain connects TRBV14 to TRBJ2-2, with D perhaps TRBD2 (6 bases). This CDR3 is 16 amino acids long. Trimming shortened V by 1 base and J by 5 bases, and 14 bases separated the two germline ends. Germline V gives CDR1 SGHDN, CDR2 FVKESK.

This clone has only a few counts. V is TRBV6-5 and J is TRBJ2-1; TRBD2 matches 11 bases. The CDR3 sequence is 14 residues long. Germline V lookup: CDR1 MNHEY, CDR2 SVGAGI. V shed 6 bases and J 9 bases; nucleotides not matched to a gene: 7. CDR3 nucleotides: TGTGCCAGCAGCTTAGCGGGGGGGGTGGCTGAGCAGTTCTTC. Its translation: CASSLAGGVAEQFF.

The chain couples TRBV28 to TRBJ2-5; TRBD1 matches at 9 bases. Germline lookup yields CDR1 MDHEN and CDR2 SYDVKM. The CDR3 covers 15 residues. Trimming removed 4 bases from V and 5 bases from J; junction bases left unmatched: 8. The CDR3 loop is CASSSVDRGRETQYF. DNA of the CDR3: TGTGCCAGCAGTTCCGTGGACAGGGGCAGGGAGACCCAGTACTTC.

The chain employs TRBV29-1 and TRBJ1-2; perhaps TRBD1 as D (6 bases). Germline V CDR1 and CDR2: SQVTM, ANQGSEA. The CDR3 covers 12 residues. V was shortened by 7 bases and J by 8 bases, with 17 bases between the two germline ends. The CDR3 sequence is CSDGTPGWGYTF. For the CDR3, the DNA is TGCAGCGACGGGACACCTGGCTGGGGCTACACCTTC.

The gene calls are TRBV9 and TRBJ2-2; 9 nucleotides match TRBD1. CDR1 and CDR2 from the germline V gene are SGDLS and YYNGEE. This CDR3 is built from 17 residues. With V trimmed by 0 bases and J by 5 bases, 8 bases remained unmatched. The CDR3 is CASSVALQGAGTGELFF. The CDR3 nucleotides read TGTGCCAGCAGCGTAGCCCTACAGGGGGCGGGAACCGGGGAGCTGTTTTTT.

The chain carries TRBV7-2 and TRBJ1-3; D ambiguous. The V gene lost 5 bases and the J gene lost 0 bases, with 8 bases spanning the gap. CDR1 and CDR2 from the germline V gene are SGHTA and FQGNSA. The CDR3 sequence is 14 residues long. Here the CDR3 reads CASSPEYSGNTIYF. CDR3 coding DNA: TGTGCCAGCAGCCCAGAATACTCTGGAAACACCATATATTTT. The variable domain in full, with the rest retrieved from reference TRBV7-2 and TRBJ1-3, is GAGVSQSPSNKVTEKGKDVELRCDPISGHTALYWYRQSLGQGLEFLIYFQGNSAPDKSGLPSDRFSAERTGGSVSTLTIQRTQQEDSAVYLCASSPEYSGNTIYFGEGSWLTVV.

This clone was counted a few times. The chain joins TRBV18 to TRBJ1-1; D is perhaps TRBD1 (6 bases). V lost 3 bases to trimming and J lost 6 bases, with 17 bases between them. This CDR3 is 15 amino acids long. Germline lookup yields CDR1 KGHSH and CDR2 LQKENI. CDR3 residues: CASSPVHREGSEAFF. DNA for the CDR3: TGTGCCAGCTCACCCGTACACAGGGAAGGCTCTGAAGCTTTCTTT.

Only a few counts were recorded for this clone. This chain uses TRBV29-1 with TRBJ2-2; D is possibly TRBD2 (6 bases). The V gene lost 4 bases and the J gene lost 6 bases, with 18 bases spanning the gap. The CDR3 length is 15 residues. Germline loops: CDR1 SQVTM, CDR2 ANQGSEA. The CDR3, as DNA: TGCAGCGTTGTATCCCAGGGAGGTCGTGCCGGGGAGCTGTTTTTT. Its translation: CSVVSQGGRAGELFF.

The V and J genes are TRBV7-2 and TRBJ1-2, with 7 bases matching TRBD1. The trim removed 6 bases at V and 7 bases at J, leaving 11 bases unmatched. Per the germline V gene, CDR1 is SGHTA and CDR2 is FQGNSA. The CDR3 spans 14 residues. CDR3 loop: CASSYDREGFGYTF. The DNA of the CDR3 is TGTGCCAGCAGTTACGACAGGGAAGGTTTTGGCTACACCTTC.

This clone was counted only a few times. J is TRBJ2-5 and V is TRBV7-9; 10 bases are shared with TRBD2. Germline loops: CDR1 SEHNR, CDR2 FQNEAQ (reference sequence). The CDR3 is 15 residues long. V shed 3 bases, J shed 2 bases, and the junction held 3 bases outside the gene matches. CDR3 residues: CASSLNSGGQETQYF. CDR3 DNA sequence: TGTGCCAGCAGCTTGAATAGCGGGGGGCAAGAGACCCAGTACTTC.

The chain uses TRBV6-1 and TRBJ1-2, with 9 bases fitting TRBD1. The trim removed 3 bases at V and 7 bases at J, leaving 6 bases unmatched. There are 14 residues in the CDR3. CDR1 is MNHNS and CDR2 is SASEGT in the germline V gene. This CDR3 reads CASSDLQGASGYTF. CDR3 DNA sequence: TGTGCCAGCAGTGACCTACAGGGGGCGAGTGGCTACACCTTC.